This T cell receptor (beta chain) was identified during a study of blood T cell repertoires in COVID-19 (dated by TCRdb to the early 2020s). With regard to the full study: Samples from collaborators originated in the United States, Italy and Spain and spanned both the acute and convalescent phases of COVID-19. The repertoires were made available in a free public database intended to serve as a resource for research on the immune response to SARS-CoV-2. Deeply sampled blood TCRbeta repertoires from subjects exposed to, actively infected with, or recovered from COVID-19 were included in the dataset. The prospective study material was composed of cDNA or gDNA derived from T cells, B-cell-depleted T cells, or PBMCs. A de-identified subject ID, COVID-19 status, age in years and sex were almost always included in the sample metadata. HLA class I and class II types, where available, came from metadata supplied by the sample provider rather than from assay-based typing. Samples were obtained from the ongoing ImmuneRACE study (first 160 participants) and from 1,200 or so subjects provided by 6 global collaborators.

The collaborating institutions used their own protocols to collect whole blood in K2EDTA tubes. For TCRbeta analysis, collaborator samples were shipped as frozen whole blood, as isolated PBMCs, or as DNA extracted from either sample type. Study-level results and caveats: How much clinical and demographic metadata was included differed by source and by participant, and the metadata was provided uncurated.

The germline V gene specifies SGHVS as CDR1 and FNYEAQ as CDR2. V trim: 0 bases; J trim: 3 bases; unmatched bases: 2. The CDR3 covers 16 residues, taking in both the cysteine and the phenylalanine. Only CDR3 DNA is held: 48 bases, read in frame from base 1. TCRbeta CDR3 regions were amplified from genomic DNA by means of the immunoSEQ Assay, a bias-controlled multiplex PCR. Turning to the authors' computational methods: The number of nucleated cells in each sample was estimated from the amplification of reference gene primers within the assay. To quantify the absolute abundance of each unique TCRbeta CDR3 rearrangement, sequence reads were collapsed and filtered. For each sample, productive Simpson clonality was calculated by taking the square root of Simpson's diversity index across productive rearrangements. TCRdb retrieved this table from immuneACCESS and kept in-frame rearrangements only. Not all clones are present; in checked studies, unresolved V genes account for under half, and no reason is known for the remainder. The V and J calls and clone size come from that table; D and trimming were worked out from the DNA. The sample table contains around 230,000 clones; only one count was recorded for approximately 80% of them. Around 30% of the sample is held by the ten biggest clonotypes.

In the case of this clone: There is no known antigen for this receptor. Base qualities are not recorded, but no much larger clone differs from it by a single base.

The chain was built from TRBV7-6 and TRBJ2-1; 10 bases in the middle match TRBD2. The origin of this receptor is a man in his forties or fifties with acute or convalescent COVID-19. The sequenced material came from peripheral blood. The bases are TGTGCCAGCAGCTTAGCCGGGACTAGCGACTACAATGAGCAGTTCTTC. Its amino acids are CASSLAGTSDYNEQFF.